Listed here are 29 T cell receptor beta chains from one sample, sequenced in a study of OX40 agonist ivuxolimab in advanced cancers. Some clones are missing from TCRdb's copy, which holds only in-frame ones; the method was immunoSEQ multiplex PCR. The sample has under 85,000 clones; roughly 91% are singletons. The sample consisted of CD4+ or CD8+ T cells sorted from blood, taken in a trial of the OX40 agonist ivuxolimab. The receptors were gathered from an adult with an advanced solid tumor such as melanoma, head and neck, liver or kidney cancer.

The chain has TRBV9 and TRBJ1-2, with 7 positions matching TRBD1. Unmatched junction bases numbered 6, after V lost 4 bases and J lost 0 bases. This CDR3 is built from 15 residues. Germline V gene lookup returns CDR1 SGDLS and CDR2 YYNGEE. For the CDR3, the DNA is TGTGCCAGCAGCCCGCAGGGACAGCCTAACTATGGCTACACCTTC. Protein sequence: CASSPQGQPNYGYTF. Looking up the rest from reference TRBV9 and TRBJ1-2 gives the full variable domain: DSGVTQTPKHLITATGQRVTLRCSPRSGDLSVYWYQQSLDQGLQFLIQYYNGEERAKGNILERFSAQQFPDLHSELNLSSLELGDSALYFCASSPQGQPNYGYTFGSGTRLTVV.

This clone appeared a few times. The rearrangement joins TRBV18 to TRBJ1-5; 8 nucleotides match TRBD1. Germline CDR1 reads KGHSH; CDR2 reads LQKENI. The CDR3 runs 13 residues. Unmatched junction bases numbered 2, after V lost 3 bases and J lost 7 bases. The CDR3 loop reads CASSPDRDQPQHF. The CDR3 bases are TGTGCCAGCTCACCGGACAGGGACCAGCCCCAGCATTTT.

V gene TRBV2 combines with J gene TRBJ1-1; possibly TRBD1 for D (5 bases). The CDR3 runs 15 residues. Germline loops: CDR1 SNHLY, CDR2 FYNNEI. Trimming removed 6 bases at V and 6 bases at J, with 20 bases between. CDR3 sequence reads: CASRARRGTISEAFF. The CDR3 DNA is TGTGCCAGCAGGGCCCGAAGGGGAACAATCTCTGAAGCTTTCTTT.

The genes are TRBV15 and TRBJ2-1; no clear D. From germline, CDR1 is LNHNV and CDR2 YYDKDF (reference sequence). Trimming shortened V by 1 base and J by 5 bases, and 9 bases separated the two germline ends. The CDR3 is made up of 14 amino acids. The CDR3 protein is CATSRGEYDNEQFF. CDR3 bases: TGTGCCACCAGCAGAGGGGAATACGACAATGAGCAGTTCTTC.

V is TRBV19 and J is TRBJ2-5; D may match TRBD1 or TRBD2 (6 bases each). The germline V and J ends were trimmed by 7 bases and 5 bases, with 14 bases remaining between them. The CDR3 extends over 13 amino acids. Germline V gives CDR1 LNHDA, CDR2 SQIVND (reference sequence). DNA of the CDR3: TGTGCCAGTACCAATGGGGGGCTGGAGACCCAGTACTTC. Its protein product is CASTNGGLETQYF.

The J gene is TRBJ1-2, the V gene TRBV11-1, with D maybe TRBD1 (6 bases). This CDR3 has 14 residues. Trimming cost V 5 bases and J 6 bases, with 16 bases left between them. Germline V gene lookup returns CDR1 SGHAT and CDR2 FQDESV (reference sequence). This CDR3 is CASSPRPGADGYTF. The CDR3 DNA sequence: TGTGCCAGCAGCCCACGTCCAGGGGCAGATGGCTACACCTTC.

V usage is TRBV9 and J usage is TRBJ2-2; 9 nucleotides agree with TRBD1. The CDR3 runs to 16 residues. The germline V gene encodes CDR1 SGDLS and CDR2 YYNGEE. Losses at the gene ends were 4 bases for V and 4 bases for J; bases not matched to a gene: 8. The DNA of the CDR3 is TGTGCCAGCAGCCCCCAACAGGGGGCCGTCACCGGGGAGCTGTTTTTT. Protein product: CASSPQQGAVTGELFF.

V and J are TRBV6-1 and TRBJ1-5; unclear D gene. The ends were cut back, 4 bases at V and 2 bases at J, with 9 bases in the middle. This CDR3 region has 14 residues. Germline CDR1 MNHNS, CDR2 SASEGT. The CDR3 DNA is TGTGCCAGCAGTGTCTCAGTGGGCAATCAGCCCCAGCATTTT. It specifies CASSVSVGNQPQHF.

This chain connects TRBV6-5 to TRBJ1-5; 9 bases agree with TRBD1. The ends lost 3 bases at V and 9 bases at J; junction bases unmatched: 9. CDR1 and CDR2 from the germline V gene are MNHEY and SVGAGI. The CDR3 runs to 15 residues. CDR3: CASSYMGQGLRPQHF. In DNA form, the CDR3 reads TGTGCCAGCAGTTATATGGGACAGGGTTTAAGGCCCCAGCATTTT.

The chain carries TRBV6-1 and TRBJ2-5, with D maybe TRBD1 (5 bases). The V end was cut by 6 bases, the J end by 5 bases, with 10 bases between. The germline V gene encodes CDR1 MNHNS and CDR2 SASEGT. The CDR3 contains 12 residues. Here the CDR3 reads CASRRGSETQYF. CDR3 nucleotides: TGTGCCAGCAGAAGGGGAAGCGAGACCCAGTACTTC.

The sample holds a few counts of this clone. J is TRBJ2-3 and V is TRBV5-1, with 8 nucleotides matching TRBD1. Unmatched junction bases numbered 6, after V lost 3 bases and J lost 6 bases. There are 14 residues in the CDR3. The germline CDR1 and CDR2 sequences are SGHRS and YFSETQ. The CDR3 loop is CASSSGGVADTQYF. CDR3 coding DNA: TGCGCCAGCAGCTCAGGGGGCGTCGCGGATACGCAGTATTTT.

The chain employs TRBV4-1 and TRBJ1-1, with D unclear. The CDR3 length is 16 residues. Germline CDR1 and CDR2: MGHRA and YSYEKL. V lost 0 bases and J lost 1, with 12 bases in between. CDR3 DNA: TGCGCCAGCAGCCAAGATCCAAACAGAAGGAACACTGAAGCTTTCTTT. As protein: CASSQDPNRRNTEAFF.

The V call is TRBV5-4, the J call TRBJ2-1; 8 bases are shared with TRBD2. Germline V gene sequence: CDR1 SGHNT, CDR2 YYREEE (reference sequence). J lost 6 bases, V lost 9 bases, and 11 bases had no gene match. The CDR3 covers 14 residues. CDR3 loop: CATSPGLGLNEQFF. CDR3 DNA sequence: TGTGCCACCTCTCCGGGACTAGGTCTCAATGAGCAGTTCTTC.

The chain uses TRBV28 and TRBJ1-1, with D hard to call. From germline, CDR1 is MDHEN and CDR2 SYDVKM. With 8 bases removed from V and 4 bases from J, the gap between germline ends came to 14 bases. CDR3 length: 13 residues. The CDR3 nucleotides read TGTGCCAGCGGTTGGGGAGTCGGCACTGAAGCTTTCTTT. Protein: CASGWGVGTEAFF.

This chain connects TRBV20-1 to TRBJ2-3; 7 bases line up with TRBD2. Looked up from germline, CDR1 is DFQATT and CDR2 is SNEGSKA (reference sequence). V lost 5 bases, J lost 8 bases, and 4 bases stayed unmatched. This CDR3 region has 11 residues. The CDR3 nucleotides are TGCAGTGCTGGAGGGAGGGGTACGCAGTATTTT. Its protein product is CSAGGRGTQYF.

V gene TRBV14 combines with J gene TRBJ2-7; TRBD1 or TRBD2 may be the D gene (5 bases each). This CDR3 has 17 residues. CDR1 is SGHDN and CDR2 is FVKESK in the germline V gene. V gave up 0 bases and J gave up 7 bases, with 22 bases separating them. The CDR3 spells CASSQDYRDRHLGEQYF. CDR3 coding DNA: TGTGCCAGCAGCCAAGATTATCGGGACCGCCACCTAGGGGAGCAGTACTTC.

The table lists this clone with a few counts. V gene TRBV5-1 combines with J gene TRBJ2-5, with 8 bases aligning to TRBD1. The CDR3 runs to 14 residues. Per germline, CDR1 SGHRS and CDR2 YFSETQ. The J segment lost 5 bases and the V segment lost 0 bases, leaving 3 bases of the junction unmatched. CDR3 residues: CASSLGDRMETQYF. CDR3 nucleotides: TGCGCCAGCAGCTTGGGGGACAGGATGGAGACCCAGTACTTC.

The V gene is TRBV6-1, the J gene TRBJ2-7; D may be TRBD1 (6 bases). The V end was cut by 1 base, the J end by 6 bases, with 13 bases between. This CDR3 comprises 14 residues. Germline V lookup: CDR1 MNHNS, CDR2 SASEGT. Here the CDR3 DNA reads TGTGCCAGCAGTGAAGTACTTCGACAGGCCGAGCAGTACTTC. It yields the protein CASSEVLRQAEQYF.

The rearrangement joins TRBV18 to TRBJ2-5, with unresolved D. Per germline, CDR1 KGHSH and CDR2 LQKENI. The CDR3 has 14 residues. V was shortened by 0 bases and J by 4 bases, with 9 bases between the two germline ends. The DNA of the CDR3 is TGTGCCAGCTCACCACCGAGCCGTCCAGAGACCCAGTACTTC. It encodes CASSPPSRPETQYF.

The chain uses TRBV6-6 and TRBJ1-1; D is ambiguous. The V gene lost 5 bases and the J gene lost 0 bases, with 10 bases spanning the gap. There are 14 residues in the CDR3. Germline values: CDR1 MNHNY, CDR2 SVGAGI (reference sequence). CDR3 loop: CASSRPNMNTEAFF. DNA for the CDR3: TGTGCCAGCAGTCGACCAAATATGAACACTGAAGCTTTCTTT.

This clone was observed a single time. The rearrangement uses TRBV27 and TRBJ1-3; perhaps TRBD1 as D (5 bases). The CDR3 has 15 amino acids. The V and J ends lost 6 bases and 0 bases respectively, with 12 bases between them. Germline lookup yields CDR1 MNHEY and CDR2 SMNVEV (reference sequence). The DNA for the CDR3 is TGTGCCAGCAGCTCTAACAGGTTCTCTGGAAACACCATATATTTT. It is translated as CASSSNRFSGNTIYF.

V and J are TRBV18 and TRBJ2-7; D is perhaps TRBD1 (6 bases). CDR3 length equals 13 residues. The V and J ends lost 0 bases and 5 bases respectively, with 8 bases between them. The germline gives CDR1 KGHSH, CDR2 LQKENI. The DNA for the CDR3 is TGTGCCAGCTCACCACCCACAGGGAACGAGCAGTACTTC. Protein sequence: CASSPPTGNEQYF. Full variable domain (remainder filled in from reference TRBV18 and TRBJ2-7): NAGVMQNPRHLVRRRGQEARLRCSPMKGHSHVYWYRQLPEEGLKFMVYLQKENIIDESGMPKERFSAEFPKEGPSILRIQQVVRGDSAAYFCASSPPTGNEQYFGPGTRLTVT.

The rearrangement joins TRBV18 to TRBJ2-7, with D possibly TRBD2 on 5 matching bases. CDR1 and CDR2 (germline): KGHSH, LQKENI. This CDR3 has 13 amino acids. V lost 0 bases, J lost 5 bases, and 8 bases lay in between. The DNA of the CDR3 is TGTGCCAGCTCACCACCGGACGGGGACGAGCAGTACTTC. Protein product: CASSPPDGDEQYF.

This clone is labeled as medium-sized. The chain uses TRBV19 and TRBJ1-5; TRBD1 might be the D (5 bases). This CDR3 comprises 13 residues. With 2 bases removed from V and 9 bases from J, the gap between germline ends came to 11 bases. Germline CDR1 is LNHDA and CDR2 is SQIVND (reference sequence). DNA of the CDR3: TGTGCCAGTAGTATACAGGGCGCGCGGCCCCAGCATTTT. As protein: CASSIQGARPQHF.

This sequence joins TRBV10-1 and TRBJ2-5, with D unresolved. Germline assignment: CDR1 WNHNN and CDR2 SYGVQD (reference sequence). This CDR3 has 13 residues. V lost 2 bases and J lost 7, with 11 bases in between. The CDR3 loop reads CASSEKPLGTQYF. The CDR3 DNA follows: TGCGCCAGCAGTGAGAAACCATTGGGGACCCAGTACTTC.

Points on this clone: As the CDR3 is not closed by the conserved phenylalanine or tryptophan, this likely results from a read error. The CDR3 loop reads CASGQANSPLHL. CDR3 DNA sequence: TGTGCCAGCGGACAAGCCAATTCACCCCTCCACCTT. The chain uses TRBV9 and TRBJ1-6; D is possibly TRBD1 (5 bases). The V end was cut by 7 bases, the J end by 7 bases, with 9 bases between. Germline values: CDR1 SGDLS, CDR2 YYNGEE. This CDR3 contains 12 residues.

The chain employs TRBV5-1 and TRBJ1-2, with TRBD1 matching 8 bases. This CDR3 is 17 amino acids long. After removal of 2 bases from V and 3 bases from J, the junction contained 12 bases not matched to a gene. The germline V gene encodes CDR1 SGHRS and CDR2 YFSETQ. The CDR3 nucleotides are TGCGCCAGCAGCTTAGGTTCGTTTGAGGACAGGGACTATGGCTACACCTTC. Its translation is CASSLGSFEDRDYGYTF.

In DNA, the CDR3 is TGTGCCAGCAGTGATCCTTCCCGTGGACAAGACTACGAGCAGTACTTC. This codes for CASSDPSRGQDYEQYF. This chain links TRBV25-1 with TRBJ2-7, with a tentative D call TRBD1 (5 bases). Trimming took 3 bases from V and 3 from J, leaving 18 bases between them. Germline values: CDR1 MGHDK, CDR2 SYGVNS. The CDR3 contains 16 residues.

The CDR3 here is CASGLGRSGGTDTQYF. The CDR3 region has the DNA TGTGCTAGTGGCCTGGGAAGGAGTGGGGGCACAGATACGCAGTATTTT. The gene calls are TRBV12-5 and TRBJ2-3; D not certain. The V and J ends lost 6 bases and 1 base respectively, with 17 bases between them. The germline gives CDR1 LGHNT, CDR2 FRNRAP. The CDR3 runs to 16 residues.